The clone carrying this T cell receptor (beta chain) has just a few counts. This entry is derived from a study of blood T cell repertoires in COVID-19. The CDR3 spans 13 residues. Germline trimming cut 7 bases from V and 6 bases from J; bases unmatched to any gene: 3. CDR1 LNHDA and CDR2 SQIVND come from the germline V gene (reference sequence). Clones were read by immunoSEQ multiplex PCR, and TCRdb kept only the in-frame ones, dropping some. The sample includes approximately 240,000 clones, 75% to 95% of them seen just once. V is TRBV19 and J is TRBJ1-2, with 12 positions matching TRBD1. The sequencing sample was made of PBMCs or T cells enriched from blood (not recorded which). The clonotype originates from a woman between 18 and 30 years old who had recovered from COVID-19. CDR3 sequence reads: CASTGTGGDGYTF. The CDR3 nucleotides read TGTGCCAGTACCGGGACAGGGGGCGATGGCTACACCTTC.